Listed here is a single T cell receptor (beta chain). This sample stems from a study of glioma-infiltrating T cells after dendritic cell vaccination. This table comes from immunoSEQ multiplex PCR, and its TCRdb copy is limited to in-frame clones, with some not included. The data show roughly 100,000 clones, about 85% seen once. This clonotype was sampled from a human donor with glioblastoma. The specimen was blood, collected before dendritic cell vaccination.

In DNA form, the CDR3 reads TGTGCCAGCAGTCCGAGGGGAGGGTACACCATATATTTT. It codes for CASSPRGGYTIYF. This rearrangement joins TRBV28 to TRBJ1-3, with D perhaps matching TRBD1 (5 bases). Between the trimmed V and J ends, which lost 5 bases and 8 bases, there was a span of 13 bases. The germline V gene has CDR1 MDHEN and CDR2 SYDVKM. The CDR3 runs to 13 residues.